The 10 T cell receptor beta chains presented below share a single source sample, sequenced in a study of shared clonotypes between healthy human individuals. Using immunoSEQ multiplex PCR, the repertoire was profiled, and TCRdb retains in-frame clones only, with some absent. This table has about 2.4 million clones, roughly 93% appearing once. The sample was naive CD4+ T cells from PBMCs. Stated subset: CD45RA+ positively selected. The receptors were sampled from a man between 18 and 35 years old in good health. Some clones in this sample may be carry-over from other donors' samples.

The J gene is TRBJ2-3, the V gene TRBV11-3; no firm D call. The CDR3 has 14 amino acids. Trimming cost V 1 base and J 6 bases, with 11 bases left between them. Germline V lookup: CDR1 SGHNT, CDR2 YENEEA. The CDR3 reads CASSLGFPPDTQYF. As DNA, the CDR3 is TGTGCCAGCAGCTTAGGGTTCCCCCCGGATACGCAGTATTTT.

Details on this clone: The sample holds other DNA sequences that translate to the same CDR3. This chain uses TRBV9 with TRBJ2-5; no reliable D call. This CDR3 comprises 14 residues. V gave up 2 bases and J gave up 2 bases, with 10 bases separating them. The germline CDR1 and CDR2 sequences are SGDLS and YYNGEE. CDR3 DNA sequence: TGTGCCAGCAGCGTGGGCTTACCTCAAGAGACCCAGTACTTC. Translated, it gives CASSVGLPQETQYF.

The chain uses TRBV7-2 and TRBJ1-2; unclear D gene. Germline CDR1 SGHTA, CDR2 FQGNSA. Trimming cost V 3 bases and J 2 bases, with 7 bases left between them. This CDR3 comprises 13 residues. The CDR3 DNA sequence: TGTGCCAGCAGCTTCTCTGGAAACTATGGCTACACCTTC. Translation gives CASSFSGNYGYTF.

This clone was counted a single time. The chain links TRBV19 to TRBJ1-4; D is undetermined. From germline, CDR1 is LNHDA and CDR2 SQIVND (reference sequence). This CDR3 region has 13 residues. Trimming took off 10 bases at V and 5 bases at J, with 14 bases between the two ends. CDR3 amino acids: CATTGHMNEKLFF. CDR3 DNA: TGTGCCACTACGGGCCATATGAATGAAAAACTGTTTTTT.

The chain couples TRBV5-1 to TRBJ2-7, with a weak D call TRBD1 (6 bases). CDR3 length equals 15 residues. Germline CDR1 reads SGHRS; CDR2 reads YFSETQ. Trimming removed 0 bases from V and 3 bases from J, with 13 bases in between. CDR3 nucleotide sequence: TGCGCCAGCAGCTTGGTACAGGGCGCTAACTACGAGCAGTACTTC. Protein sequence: CASSLVQGANYEQYF.

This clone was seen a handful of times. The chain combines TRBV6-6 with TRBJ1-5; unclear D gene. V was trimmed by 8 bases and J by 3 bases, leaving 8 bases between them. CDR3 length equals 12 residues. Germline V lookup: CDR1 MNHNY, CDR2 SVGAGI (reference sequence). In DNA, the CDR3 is TGTGCCAGCGCATTTGTCAATCAGCCCCAGCATTTT. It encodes CASAFVNQPQHF.

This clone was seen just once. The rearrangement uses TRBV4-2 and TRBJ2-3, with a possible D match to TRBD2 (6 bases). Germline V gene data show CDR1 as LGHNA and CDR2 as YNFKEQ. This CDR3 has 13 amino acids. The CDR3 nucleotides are TGTGCTCCAGCGGGTGTCGGAACAGATACGCAGTATTTT. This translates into CAPAGVGTDTQYF.

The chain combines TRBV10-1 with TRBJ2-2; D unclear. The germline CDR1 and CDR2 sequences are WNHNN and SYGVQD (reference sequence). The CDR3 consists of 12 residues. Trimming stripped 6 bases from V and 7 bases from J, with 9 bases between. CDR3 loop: CASRDRGGELFF. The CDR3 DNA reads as TGCGCCAGCAGGGATCGCGGCGGGGAGCTGTTTTTT.

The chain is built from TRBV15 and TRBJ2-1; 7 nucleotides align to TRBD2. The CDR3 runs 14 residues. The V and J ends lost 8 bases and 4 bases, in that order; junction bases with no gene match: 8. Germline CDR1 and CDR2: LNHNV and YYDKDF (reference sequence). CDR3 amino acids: CATAAGAGYNEQFF. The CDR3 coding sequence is TGTGCCACCGCTGCGGGAGCGGGGTACAATGAGCAGTTCTTC.

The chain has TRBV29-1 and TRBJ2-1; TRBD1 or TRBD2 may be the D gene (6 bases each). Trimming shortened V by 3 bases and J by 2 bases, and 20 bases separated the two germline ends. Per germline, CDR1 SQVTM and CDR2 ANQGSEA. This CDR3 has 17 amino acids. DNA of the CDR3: TGCAGCGTTGAGTCTAATATCTGGGGGGCTGCCTACAATGAGCAGTTCTTC. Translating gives CSVESNIWGAAYNEQFF.